This T cell receptor beta chain was retrieved from a study of blood T cells in healthy people across ages. Using a J-beta primer mix together with a sample-barcoded 5' primer, a second PCR was run for roughly 7 to 11 cycles. MiXCR, applied by TCRdb to the 5' RACE reads, yields one record per CDR3 protein. Of about 840,000 distinct CDR3 sequences listed, almost 30% are singletons. Study outcomes and limitations: Unsorted PBMCs ruled out conclusive naive versus antigen-experienced comparison. CMV status of donors was unknown, possibly confounding expanded clonotype changes.

Germline CDR1 MNHEY, CDR2 SVGAGI. The CDR3 consists of 15 residues. Trimming stripped 2 bases from V and 4 bases from J, with 14 bases between. This clonotype has ten or more counts. Its matching antigen is unknown. Another study also made use of these data, one on T cells of mothers and their children. That work states: Researchers report slightly higher, though non-significant, overlap in related mother-child pairs than in unrelated pairs.

Sequenced: blood. This receptor was obtained from a middle-aged woman in good health. This rearrangement joins TRBV6-5 to TRBJ1-2; D is ambiguous. The CDR3 is CASSYGGSRSYGYTF. CDR3 DNA sequence: TGTGCCAGCAGTTACGGAGGGTCGCGTAGCTATGGCTACACCTTC.